This T cell receptor beta chain was found in a study of cytomegalovirus exposure and HLA in healthy donors. Study-wide background: Among the 300 to 450 genotyped donors, 70% to 90% were placed in the Caucasian-associated ancestry cluster. General observations from the study: In vitro experiments confirmed that a few CMV-associated chains were specific for CMV antigens.

CDR1 and CDR2 from the germline V gene are GTSNPN and SVGIG (reference sequence). V shed 7 bases and J 4 bases; nucleotides not matched to a gene: 6. This CDR3 contains 13 residues. In the PCR, 60 Vbeta and 13 Jbeta primers were used. TCRdb's copy holds only in-frame clones and misses some; the assay was immunoSEQ multiplex PCR. The sample includes roughly 150,000 clones. On this clone itself: The antigen remains undetermined.

The chain links TRBV30 to TRBJ2-3; 9 bases agree with TRBD2. The clonotype was recovered from a woman aged 50 to 65 in good health and CMV-seronegative. The specimen sequenced was PBMCs. The CDR3 region has the DNA TGTGCCTCCTCTCTAGCGGGGCCAGATACGCAGTATTTT. Translation: CASSLAGPDTQYF.